The entry below describes one TCR beta chain. Germline V gene sequence: CDR1 SGHTA, CDR2 FQGNSA. The V gene end was trimmed by 4 bases and the J gene end by 5 bases; junction bases not matched to a gene: 5. The length of the CDR3 is 14 residues. This sample is part of a study of PD-L1 blockade in urothelial cancer. Overall study context: Blood samples contained a median 141,255 T cells.

Each PCR had synthetic TCR analog templates added to it as a spike-in. This table comes from immunoSEQ multiplex PCR, and its TCRdb copy is limited to in-frame clones, with some not included. The sample carries around 45,000 clones, 88% recorded once. The rearrangement links TRBV7-2 to TRBJ2-1, with TRBD1 matching 7 bases. This clonotype originated in a woman aged 55 to 70 with urothelial cancer. The sample was PBMCs, taken around atezolizumab (anti-PD-L1) treatment. CDR3: CASSSTGFNNEQFF. The CDR3, as DNA: TGTGCCAGCAGCTCGACAGGGTTCAACAATGAGCAGTTCTTC.